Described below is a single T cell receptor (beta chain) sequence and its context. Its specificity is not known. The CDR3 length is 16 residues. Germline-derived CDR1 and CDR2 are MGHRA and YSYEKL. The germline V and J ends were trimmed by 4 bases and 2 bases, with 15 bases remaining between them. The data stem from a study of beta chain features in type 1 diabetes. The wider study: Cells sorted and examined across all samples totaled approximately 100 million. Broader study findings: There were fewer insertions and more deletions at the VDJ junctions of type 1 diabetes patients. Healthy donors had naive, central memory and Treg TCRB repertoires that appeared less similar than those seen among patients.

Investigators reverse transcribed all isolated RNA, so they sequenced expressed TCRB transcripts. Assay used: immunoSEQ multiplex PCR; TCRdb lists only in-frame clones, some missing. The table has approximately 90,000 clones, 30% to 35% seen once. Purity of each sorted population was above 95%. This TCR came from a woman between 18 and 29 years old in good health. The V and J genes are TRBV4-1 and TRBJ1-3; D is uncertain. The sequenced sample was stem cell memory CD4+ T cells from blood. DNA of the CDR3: TGCGCCAGCAGCCTAGTCCCGGCGGAACCTGGAAACACCATATATTTT. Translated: CASSLVPAEPGNTIYF.